This TCR beta chain was sequenced for a study of blood T cells in healthy people across ages. Regarding the study as a whole: The lack of PBMC sorting stopped any conclusive naive versus antigen-experienced comparison.

Next came a second PCR, run for about 7 to 12 cycles, which used a sample-barcoded 5' primer along with a J-beta primer mix. In TCRdb, the 5' RACE reads were re-called with MiXCR into one record per CDR3 protein. The table includes 1.8 million or so distinct CDR3 sequences, approximately 39% detected once. CDR3 size: 13 residues. V lost 0 bases and J 8 bases, leaving 13 bases between the germline ends. CDR1 SQVTM and CDR2 ANQGSEA come from the germline V gene. As regards this clonotype: Its antigen remains unknown.

This receptor was identified in a human donor in good health. The chain has TRBV29-1 and TRBJ1-2; D gene uncertain. Sequencing input: blood. The CDR3 DNA is TGCAGCGTTGAAGATGCCCCCAGTGGGGGCTACACCTTC. Its protein product is CSVEDAPSGGYTF.